These 10 T cell receptor beta chains were all obtained from the same sample, sequenced in a study of blood T cell repertoires in COVID-19. The method was immunoSEQ multiplex PCR; TCRdb's version includes in-frame clones alone and lacks a portion of them. This table holds some 86,000 clones, roughly 90% found once. The sample consisted of peripheral blood. These receptors all stem from a human donor with active COVID-19. The donor label of this sample is uncertain.

This chain joins TRBV7-2 and TRBJ2-1; TRBD2 agrees at 14 bases. CDR1 is SGHTA and CDR2 is FQGNSA in the germline V gene. The CDR3 extends over 21 amino acids. The V gene end was trimmed by 0 bases and the J gene end by 0 bases; junction bases not matched to a gene: 10. CDR3 coding DNA: TGTGCCAGCAGCTTAGCCGTCCGGGGGACTAGCGGGGGACGCTCCTACAATGAGCAGTTCTTC. As protein: CASSLAVRGTSGGRSYNEQFF.

The rearrangement links TRBV6-2 or TRBV6-3 to TRBJ2-3; D not resolved. This CDR3 spans 20 amino acids. The germline V and J ends were trimmed by 7 bases and 0 bases, with 29 bases remaining between them. Germline CDR1 and CDR2: MNHEY and SVGEGT. The CDR3 protein is CASTPYLWSATPPSTDTQYF. The CDR3 nucleotides read TGTGCCAGCACCCCTTATTTATGGAGCGCGACTCCCCCTAGCACAGATACGCAGTATTTT.

The chain links TRBV21-1 to TRBJ1-1; the D call TRBD1 from the table was never checked on the DNA. TRBV21-1 is a pseudogene locus. The CDR3 length is 16 residues. The CDR3 spells CASSKCQTELNTEAFF. The CDR3 nucleotides read TGTGCCAGCAGCAAATGTCAGACAGAACTGAACACTGAAGCTTTCTTT.

The gene calls are TRBV6-5 and TRBJ2-1, with 9 bases matching TRBD1. CDR1 and CDR2 (germline): MNHEY, SVGAGI. CDR3 length: 14 amino acids. The V and J ends lost 6 bases and 6 bases, in that order; junction bases with no gene match: 6. CDR3 protein: CASRTGTGFNEQFF. The CDR3 bases are TGTGCCAGCAGGACCGGGACAGGGTTCAATGAGCAGTTCTTC.

The chain couples TRBV9 to TRBJ2-1, with D perhaps matching TRBD1 (6 bases). The germline CDR1 and CDR2 sequences are SGDLS and YYNGEE. The CDR3 consists of 14 residues. Trimming left V 0 bases short and J 3 bases short, with 7 bases between. In nucleotides, the CDR3 is TGTGCCAGCAGCGTAGGAGGGGGCTACAATGAGCAGTTCTTC. Encoded protein: CASSVGGGYNEQFF.

This chain links TRBV24-1 with TRBJ2-3; the match to TRBD2 covers 14 bases. The germline CDR1 and CDR2 sequences are KGHDR and SFDVKD. V gave up 2 bases and J gave up 0 bases; unmatched junction bases: 6. The CDR3 covers 19 residues. CDR3 nucleotide sequence: TGTGCCACCAGTGATTCCGGGACTAGCGGGGGTGCTAGCACAGATACGCAGTATTTT. Its protein is CATSDSGTSGGASTDTQYF.

The rearrangement uses TRBV5-1 and TRBJ1-1; D gene uncertain. The CDR3 spans 15 residues. Germline V gene sequence: CDR1 SGHRS, CDR2 YFSETQ. Between the trimmed V and J ends, which lost 4 bases and 2 bases, there was a span of 15 bases. The CDR3 DNA follows: TGCGCCAGCAGCCCCATCCATCTACCAAACACTGAAGCTTTCTTT. Its translation is CASSPIHLPNTEAFF.

The gene calls are TRBV2 and TRBJ1-4, with TRBD1 identical over 7 bases. Trimming cost V 10 bases and J 7 bases; bases outside gene matches: 9. This CDR3 region has 13 residues. Germline V lookup: CDR1 SNHLY, CDR2 FYNNEI. The CDR3, as DNA: TGTGCCACAAAGGGGGCAGTCGCTGAAAAACTGTTTTTT. This gives the protein CATKGAVAEKLFF.

The J gene is TRBJ2-5, the V gene TRBV5-1; weak D call: TRBD2 (5 bases). CDR1 is SGHRS and CDR2 is YFSETQ in the germline V gene. This CDR3 is built from 14 residues. The V and J ends lost 1 base and 11 bases respectively, with 18 bases between them. CDR3 nucleotide sequence: TGCGCCAGCAGCTTGCCCGACCGTCCCCGCGGGCAGTACTTC. It yields the protein CASSLPDRPRGQYF.

J is TRBJ2-5 and V is TRBV7-9, with D perhaps matching TRBD2 (6 bases). Trimming took off 0 bases at V and 0 bases at J, with 11 bases between the two ends. Germline V gene data show CDR1 as SEHNR and CDR2 as FQNEAQ (reference sequence). There are 16 residues in the CDR3. CDR3 protein: CASSLAGGEYQETQYF. The CDR3 DNA sequence: TGTGCCAGCAGCTTAGCTGGCGGGGAGTACCAAGAGACCCAGTACTTC.